This T cell receptor (beta chain) originates from a study of blood T cell repertoires in COVID-19. Assay: immunoSEQ multiplex PCR; the TCRdb copy retains only in-frame clones and omits some. In the table there are about 24,000 clones, approximately 86% of which are singletons. This CDR3 is built from 17 residues. V was cut by 0 bases and J by 0 bases, with 9 bases left in between. CDR1 and CDR2 (germline): ENHRY, SYGVKD. Source material: peripheral blood. The chain joins TRBV10-3 to TRBJ2-6; D ambiguous. The TCR was taken from a man in his fifties or sixties with active COVID-19. This CDR3 is CAISESSRSSGANVLTF. The CDR3 nucleotides read TGTGCCATCAGTGAGTCATCACGGAGCTCTGGGGCCAACGTCCTGACTTTC.